This TCR beta chain was retrieved from a study of shared clonotypes between healthy human individuals (dated by TCRdb to 2018 to 2021). As for the study more broadly: The cohort comprised a couple of women and a few men aged 18 to 49 years. Blood TCR repertoires of a handful of healthy adults were deeply sequenced to estimate repertoire size and the extent of clonotype sharing between individuals. Libraries were prepared and TCR repertoires were sequenced by different laboratories using diverse techniques, in order to increase sequencing depth and limit assay-specific biases. Between about 0.9 and 10 billion PBMCs per donor were obtained by leukapheresis. Per donor, three plates each were used for CD4 naive and CD4 memory, two for CD8 naive, and one for CD8 memory.

Concerning this clone: Its antigen is currently not known. No base quality values were provided; no much bigger clone lies one nucleotide off.

Healthy HIV-negative adults with no recently reported acute infections or vaccinations were included as donors. Every donor was a Caucasian adult living in Nashville, Tennessee, USA. CD4+ T cells were enriched by magnetic negative selection, after which naive cells were positively selected on CD45RA and the negative fraction was taken as the memory subset. After blood collection by leukapheresis, PBMCs were isolated using Ficoll-Histopaque density gradient centrifugation and then cryopreserved in the vapor phase of liquid nitrogen. Analytical flow cytometry was used to check the purity and quantity of each magnetically sorted T cell population. Each sorted fraction had its genomic DNA isolated and then quantified by UV absorbance on a Nanodrop 2000c. Using the deep immunoSEQ assay, multiplex PCR amplified TCR CDR3 regions from genomic DNA. For each cell subset, the extracted genomic DNA was distributed evenly across all wells of several immunoSEQ 96-well plates, and each plate served as one replicate. Each replicate PCR for sorted subsets received about 200 ng genomic DNA, equal to some 32,000 T cell genomes. Purified libraries were measured with a Qubit 3.0 fluorometer, size-checked on a Bioanalyzer 2100, and measured again with the KAPA Library Quantification kit. Every immunoSEQ 96-well plate was sequenced on a separate single-read 150-cycle Illumina NextSeq 550 flow cell. In the authors' own workflow: Because only junctional sequences without quality scores were contained in the immunoSEQ output, filtering matching that applied to full-length reads could not be performed. Sequences were annotated with PyIR, a Python wrapper for IgBLAST v1.9, using IMGT germline references to assign V/J genes and CDR3. Any read was removed if the V/J assignment was weak (E-value above 1e-6), the CDR3 was missing, or the read contained stop codons, out-of-frame junctions, or ambiguous translated residues. V3J clonotypes were defined by identical inferred V gene, J gene, and CDR3 amino acid sequence. Percentage overlap between repertoires was calculated by dividing the number of shared unique clonotypes by the size of the smaller repertoire. Richness of each repertoire was evaluated using RTK rarefaction, the Chao1 estimator, and Recon v2.1 estimates of unobserved clonotypes. Generation probabilities for all TCRbeta clonotypes obtained by the gDNA method from a few donors were computed using OLGA. Here the immuneACCESS table is served through TCRdb, limited to in-frame sequences with V and J called. Missing clones are a known gap in these copies; in checked studies unresolved V genes cover under half, and the rest lacks a known reason. The DNA gave D and trimming, while V, J and clone size come from that table. The table for this sample lists 2.3 million or so clones; approximately 95% of them were counted only once. Together, the top ten hold under 0.45% of the sample.

From its cysteine to its phenylalanine, the CDR3 spans 15 amino acids. Kept here is only the CDR3 DNA, which spans 45 bases and is read in frame from base 1. V loses 0 bases of germline sequence and J loses 5 bases, and the interval between the two ends is 12 bases. From the germline V gene, CDR1 is SGHRS and CDR2 is YFSETQ. Paper-wide results and their limitations: Because the study included only a small number of donors, the genetic and exposure-history diversity represented was limited. Pairwise subsampling indicated that sequencing depth was expected to affect the degree of clonotype sharing among donors. Sampling was restricted to blood, and TCR repertoires in tissue are likely to differ from TCR repertoires in blood. Sharing across several donors was observed for around 4.8% of naive CD4, 3% to 3.5% of naive CD8, around 2.5% of memory CD4, and roughly 0.4% of memory CD8 clonotypes. Estimated clonotype richness was generally larger for naive than for memory subsets. Higher generation probabilities were observed for clonotypes shared by all four sorted-subset donors than for non-shared clonotypes. Rarefaction of sorted-subset datasets indicated incomplete sequencing despite the large sequencing depth.

The rearranged chain carries TRBV5-1 and TRBJ1-5, with the D gene not confidently named. Sequencing was done on a sample of naive CD4+ T cells from PBMCs. Reading the label with the study, this specimen's cell subset or site is: CD45RA+ positively selected. The receptor was isolated from a man younger than 35 in good health. Some clones in this sample may be carry-over from other donors' samples. The DNA sequence follows: TGCGCCAGCAGCTTGGGAGGGTCCCATGATCAGCCCCAGCATTTT. It translates as CASSLGGSHDQPQHF.